The rows below give T cell receptor beta chains drawn from one sample of a study of T-cell reconstitution after alpha-beta-depleted transplantation in children. TCRdb ran MiXCR on the PCR reads and lists one entry per CDR3 protein. Seen here are 200,000 to 250,000 distinct CDR3 sequences, about a tenth observed once, and the top ten hold 28%. The material was PBMCs, obtained before TCRalphabeta/CD19-depleted stem cell transplant. These receptors all stem from a child in the first two years of life with acute myeloid leukemia, due to receive a stem cell transplant. Both conserved end residues are part of each CDR3.

J	V	CDR3
TRBJ2-3	TRBV5-1	CASSLGFSGRGTDTQYF
TRBJ1-5	TRBV20-1	CSATGGGQPQHF
TRBJ1-4	TRBV7-2	CASSLSRSREKLFF
TRBJ1-6	TRBV6-5	CASSYSLGNSPLHF
TRBJ2-7	TRBV7-2	CASSYARDPYEQYF
TRBJ2-7	TRBV20-1	CSAPRGWAYEQYF
TRBJ2-1	TRBV13	CASQGAHEQFF
TRBJ2-1	TRBV5-1	CASSSSLAGNGEQFF
TRBJ2-2	TRBV5-1	CASSLMTGQGVPGELFF
TRBJ1-1	TRBV7-2	CASSPIPGPRTEAFF
TRBJ2-7	TRBV14	CASSHHTEQYF
TRBJ1-6	TRBV7-2	CASSLTESPLHF
TRBJ1-5	TRBV12-3/TRBV12-4	CASSPLQASGNQPQHF
TRBJ2-6	TRBV5-1	CASSLVGQGSSGANVLTF
TRBJ2-6	TRBV20-1	CSATDGSSGANVLTF
TRBJ2-3	TRBV19	CASSASLAGEGTDTQYF
TRBJ1-1	TRBV28	CASGTGTNNLMNTEAFF
TRBJ2-1	TRBV15	CATSRDRREYNEQFF
TRBJ2-1	TRBV5-1	CASSSGNNEQFF
TRBJ2-7	TRBV29-1	CSVLTGDYEQYF
TRBJ1-5	TRBV24-1	CATSATRDSNSNQPQHF
TRBJ2-1	TRBV20-1	CSARDLTSGRAVSYNEQFF
TRBJ2-4	TRBV10-3	CAISDRLAKNIQYF
TRBJ1-4	TRBV3-1	CASSYLTGDEKLFF
TRBJ2-7	TRBV15	CATAGVAYEQYF
TRBJ1-4	TRBV7-9	CASSFGQSTNEKLFF
TRBJ2-1	TRBV5-1	CASSLAVTNNEQFF
TRBJ2-2	TRBV30	CAWNRPHTGELFF
TRBJ1-3	TRBV24-1	CATPVDGSGNTIYF
TRBJ1-1	TRBV10-3	CAISGGRPLEEAFF
TRBJ1-4	TRBV5-1	CASSGDRGVEKLFF
TRBJ2-5	TRBV5-4	CASRRGGDEVGAETQYF
TRBJ2-3	TRBV28	CASSLFPGADTQYF
TRBJ1-4	TRBV28	CASSSRRVGQGARKLFF
TRBJ1-1	TRBV5-1	CASRQGMPGTEAFF
TRBJ2-2	TRBV10-3	CAISGTGNPGELFF
TRBJ2-7	TRBV12-3/TRBV12-4	CASSLGTSWTYEQYF
TRBJ2-1	TRBV9	CASSPQVGDNEQFF
TRBJ2-5	TRBV4-3	CASSQSSGRIQETQYF
TRBJ2-3	TRBV18	CASQSTDTQYF
TRBJ1-2	TRBV20-1	CSARPRGGNTNYGYTF
TRBJ2-1	TRBV3-1	CASSQSEGGMPFF
TRBJ2-5	TRBV20-1	CSARDWGLARETQYF
TRBJ2-5	TRBV18	CASSPNSLQETQYF
TRBJ2-4	TRBV7-2	CASSSRLAGGAKNIQYF
TRBJ2-3	TRBV5-1	CASSLLLRADTQYF
TRBJ1-1	TRBV28	CASSFDLGYTEAFF
TRBJ2-1	TRBV7-2	CASSSSGTSGRDEQFF
TRBJ2-5	TRBV7-8	CASSILTGAQQETQYF
TRBJ2-4	TRBV29-1	CSVEALPGDKNIQYF
TRBJ2-1	TRBV2	CASGLAGFSYNEQFF
TRBJ1-4	TRBV5-1	CASSLEGRTTNEKLFF
TRBJ2-3	TRBV20-1	CSARRLTDTQYF
TRBJ2-7	TRBV7-8	CASSGGLAGAPGYEQYF
TRBJ2-3	TRBV24-1	CATSDLATDTQYF
TRBJ2-2	TRBV30	CAWSYGNTGELFF
TRBJ2-1	TRBV5-1	CASRRVPGLAGEGGYNEQFF
TRBJ2-2	TRBV2	CASSEGLSYTGELFF
TRBJ2-1	TRBV20-1	CSAGRIDEQFF
TRBJ1-2	TRBV20-1	CSASPGQVGDYGYTF